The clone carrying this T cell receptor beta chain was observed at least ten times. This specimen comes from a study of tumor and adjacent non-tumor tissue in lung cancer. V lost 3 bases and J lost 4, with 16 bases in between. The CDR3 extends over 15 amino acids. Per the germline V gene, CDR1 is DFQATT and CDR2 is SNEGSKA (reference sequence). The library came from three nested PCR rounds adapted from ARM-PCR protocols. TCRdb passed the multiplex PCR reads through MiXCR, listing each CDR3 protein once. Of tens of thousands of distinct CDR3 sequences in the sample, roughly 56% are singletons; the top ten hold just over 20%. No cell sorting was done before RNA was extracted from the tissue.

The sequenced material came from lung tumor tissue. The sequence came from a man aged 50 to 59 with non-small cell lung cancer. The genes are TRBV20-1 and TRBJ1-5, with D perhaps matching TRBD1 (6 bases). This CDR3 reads CSARGAGGQNQPQHF. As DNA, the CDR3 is TGCAGTGCTAGGGGCGCCGGGGGCCAGAATCAGCCCCAGCATTTT.